A selection of T cell receptor beta chains follows, all from one sample in a study of T-cell reconstitution after alpha-beta-depleted transplantation in children. TCRdb independently ran MiXCR on the PCR reads; one entry per CDR3 protein. This table has about a million distinct CDR3 sequences, 25% to 30% appearing once. The sequencing used PBMCs, mostly from graft donor cells, collected 360 days after TCRalphabeta/CD19-depleted stem cell transplant. These receptors originate from a boy under three years old who had a stem cell transplant for SCID, so the T cells may come from the graft donor. Each CDR3 is given with its conserved first and last residue. A D gene is named only where the DNA matches it firmly.

J gene,V gene,CDR3 length,D gene,CDR3 protein
TRBJ2-1,TRBV4-3,15,NA,CASSQDRGSYNEQFF
TRBJ2-7,TRBV6-2/TRBV6-3,10,NA,CASRTYEQYF
TRBJ1-1,TRBV5-1,14,NA,CASRVGPLNTEAFF
TRBJ2-5,TRBV5-1,17,NA,CASSSPSGWAQQETQYF
TRBJ2-2,TRBV5-1,16,NA,CASSLGDRPRAGELFF
TRBJ2-2,TRBV29-1,14,NA,CSVADREVTGELFF
TRBJ2-5,TRBV3-1,16,NA,CASSRLLTGPSKAQYF
TRBJ2-7,TRBV12-3/TRBV12-4,14,NA,CASSPPGPLGVQYF
TRBJ1-1,TRBV5-1,17,TRBD1,CASSLFAYGQGKTEAFF
TRBJ2-5,TRBV20-1,14,NA,CSARDGSGQETQYF
TRBJ2-3,TRBV4-3,17,TRBD2,CASTYTHGTSIADTQYF
TRBJ2-1,TRBV11-1,21,TRBD2,CASSLTLGTSGDRLWYNEQFF
TRBJ1-5,TRBV28,16,TRBD1,CASSFGVRGGNQPQHF